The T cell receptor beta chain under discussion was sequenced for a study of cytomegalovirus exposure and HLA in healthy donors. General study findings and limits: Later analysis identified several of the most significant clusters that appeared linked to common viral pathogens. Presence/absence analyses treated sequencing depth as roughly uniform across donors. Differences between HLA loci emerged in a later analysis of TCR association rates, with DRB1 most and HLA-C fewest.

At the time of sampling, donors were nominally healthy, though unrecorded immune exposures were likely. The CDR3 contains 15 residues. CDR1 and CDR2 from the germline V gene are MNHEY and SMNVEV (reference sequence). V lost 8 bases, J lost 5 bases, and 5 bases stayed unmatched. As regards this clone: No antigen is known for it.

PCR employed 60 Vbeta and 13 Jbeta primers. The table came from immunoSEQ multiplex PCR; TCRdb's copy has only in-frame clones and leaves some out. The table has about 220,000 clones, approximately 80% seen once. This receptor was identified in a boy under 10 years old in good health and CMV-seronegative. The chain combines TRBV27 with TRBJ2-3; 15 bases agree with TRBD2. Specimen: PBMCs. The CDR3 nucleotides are TGTGCCAGCGGACTAGCGGGAGGGCCGGTAGATACGCAGTATTTT. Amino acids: CASGLAGGPVDTQYF.